This T cell receptor (beta chain) was profiled in a study of cytomegalovirus exposure and HLA in healthy donors. As for this clone: Its target is unknown.

Study findings and constraints: TCR beta chains numbering 164 were designated cytomegalovirus-associated.

The CDR3 consists of 17 residues. Germline V CDR1 and CDR2: MDHEN, SYDVKM. V shed 3 bases, J shed 5 bases, and the junction held 6 bases outside the gene matches. Both 60 Vbeta primers and 13 Jbeta primers went into the PCR. Sequencing used immunoSEQ multiplex PCR; TCRdb keeps in-frame clones, though not all of them. Its table records more than 95,000 clones. Material for sequencing was PBMCs. The rearrangement joins TRBV28 to TRBJ2-1; TRBD2 agrees at 14 bases. The sequence derives from a man younger than 35 in good health and CMV-seronegative. The CDR3 DNA sequence: TGTGCCAGCAGTTTGTTAACGGGACTAGCGGGAGACAATGAGCAGTTCTTC. Translated: CASSLLTGLAGDNEQFF.